The sequence of this T cell receptor (beta chain) was determined in a study of early T cells in non-severe SARS-CoV-2 infection. Overall study context: Chains were not paired, and sequencing was done on bulk RNA from unsorted whole blood.

Germline assignment: CDR1 SGHRS and CDR2 YFSETQ. The ends lost 0 bases at V and 6 bases at J; junction bases unmatched: 2. This CDR3 has 14 residues. The TCR library protocol attached unique molecular identifiers to the individual cDNA molecules. Each CDR3 protein is one row after TCRdb ran MiXCR on the 5' RACE reads. This table holds fewer than 120,000 distinct CDR3 sequences, 10% to 15% found once. This rearrangement joins TRBV5-1 to TRBJ2-7; TRBD1 matches 11 bases. This clonotype was obtained from an adult who was a healthcare worker with PCR-confirmed SARS-CoV-2 infection or an uninfected control (not recorded which). Sequenced here: whole blood, sampled at baseline. CDR3 amino acids: CASSLVGQGGEQYF. CDR3 DNA sequence: TGCGCCAGCAGCTTGGTGGGACAGGGGGGCGAGCAGTACTTC. Full variable domain (rest looked up from reference TRBV5-1 and TRBJ2-7): KAGVTQTPRYLIKTRGQQVTLSCSPISGHRSVSWYQQTPGQGLQFLFEYFSETQRNKGNFPGRFSGRQFSNSRSEMNVSTLELGDSALYLCASSLVGQGGEQYFGPGTRLTVT.